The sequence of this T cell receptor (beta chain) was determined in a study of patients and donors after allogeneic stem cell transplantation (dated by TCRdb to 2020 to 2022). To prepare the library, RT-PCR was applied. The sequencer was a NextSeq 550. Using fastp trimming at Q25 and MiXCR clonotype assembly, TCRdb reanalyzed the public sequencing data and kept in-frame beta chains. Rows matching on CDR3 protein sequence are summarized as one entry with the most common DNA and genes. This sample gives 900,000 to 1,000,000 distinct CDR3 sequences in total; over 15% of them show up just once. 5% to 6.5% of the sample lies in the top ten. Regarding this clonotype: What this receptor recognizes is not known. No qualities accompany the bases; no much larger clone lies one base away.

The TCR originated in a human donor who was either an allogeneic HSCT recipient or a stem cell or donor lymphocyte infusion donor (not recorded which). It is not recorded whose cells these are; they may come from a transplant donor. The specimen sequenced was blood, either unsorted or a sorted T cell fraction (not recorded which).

The nucleotide sequence reads TGCAGCGTCCAGGGACTAGCAGGGGAGACCCAGTACTTC. This translates into CSVQGLAGETQYF. The chain joins TRBV29-1 to TRBJ2-5, with 9 bases aligning to TRBD2. The junction shows trimming of 6 bases on V and 5 bases on J, and the gene matches do not reach 7 bases of it. Taken from cysteine to phenylalanine, the CDR3 has 13 residues. Only the CDR3 portion is preserved as DNA: 39 bases, with reading frame beginning at the first base. The germline V gene supplies CDR1 SQVTM and CDR2 ANQGSEA.